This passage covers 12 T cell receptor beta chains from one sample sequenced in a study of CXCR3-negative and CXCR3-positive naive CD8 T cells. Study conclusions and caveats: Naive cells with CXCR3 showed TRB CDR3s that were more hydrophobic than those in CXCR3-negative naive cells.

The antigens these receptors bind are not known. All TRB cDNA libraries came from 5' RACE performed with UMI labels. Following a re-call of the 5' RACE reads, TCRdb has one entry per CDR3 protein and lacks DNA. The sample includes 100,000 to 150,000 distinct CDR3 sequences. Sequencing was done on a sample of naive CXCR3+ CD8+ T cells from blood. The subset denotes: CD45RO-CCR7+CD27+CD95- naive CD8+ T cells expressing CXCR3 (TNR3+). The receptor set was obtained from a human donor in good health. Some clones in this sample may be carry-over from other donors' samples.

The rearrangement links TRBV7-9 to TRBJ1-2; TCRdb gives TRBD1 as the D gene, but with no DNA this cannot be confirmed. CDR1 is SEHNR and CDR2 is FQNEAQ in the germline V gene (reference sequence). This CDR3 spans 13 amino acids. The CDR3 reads CASSFHRDYGYTF.

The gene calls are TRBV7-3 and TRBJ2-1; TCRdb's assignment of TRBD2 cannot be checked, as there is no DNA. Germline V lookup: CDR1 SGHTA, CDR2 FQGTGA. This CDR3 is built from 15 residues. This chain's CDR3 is CASSSNGDLGNEQFF.

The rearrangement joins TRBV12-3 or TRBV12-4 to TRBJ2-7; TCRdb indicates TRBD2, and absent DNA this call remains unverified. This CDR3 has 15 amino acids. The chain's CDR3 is CASRSSGGATYEQYF.

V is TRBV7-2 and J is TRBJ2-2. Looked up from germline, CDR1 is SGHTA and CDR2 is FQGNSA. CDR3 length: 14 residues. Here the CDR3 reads CASIVDGNTGELFF. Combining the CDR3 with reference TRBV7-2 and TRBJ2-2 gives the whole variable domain GAGVSQSPSNKVTEKGKDVELRCDPISGHTALYWYRQSLGQGLEFLIYFQGNSAPDKSGLPSDRFSAERTGGSVSTLTIQRTQQEDSAVYLCASIVDGNTGELFFGEGSRLTVL.

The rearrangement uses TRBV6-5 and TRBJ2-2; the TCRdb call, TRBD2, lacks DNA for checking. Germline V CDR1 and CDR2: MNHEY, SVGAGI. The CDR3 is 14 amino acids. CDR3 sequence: CASTSGGLPGELFF.

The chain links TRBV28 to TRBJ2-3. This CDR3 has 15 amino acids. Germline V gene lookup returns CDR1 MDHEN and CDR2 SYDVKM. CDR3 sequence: CASSLLEDATDTQYF. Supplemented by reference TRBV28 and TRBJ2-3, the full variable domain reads DVKVTQSSRYLVKRTGEKVFLECVQDMDHENMFWYRQDPGLGLRLIYFSYDVKMKEKGDIPEGYSVSREKKERFSLILESASTNQTSMYLCASSLLEDATDTQYFGPGTRLTVL.

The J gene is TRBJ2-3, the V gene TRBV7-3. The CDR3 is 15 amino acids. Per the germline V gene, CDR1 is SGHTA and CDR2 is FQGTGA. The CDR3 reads CASSLGSLSTDTQYF.

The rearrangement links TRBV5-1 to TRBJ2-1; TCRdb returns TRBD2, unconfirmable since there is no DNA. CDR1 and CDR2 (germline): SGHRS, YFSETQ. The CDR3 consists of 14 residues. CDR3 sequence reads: CASSSAGGHNEQFF.

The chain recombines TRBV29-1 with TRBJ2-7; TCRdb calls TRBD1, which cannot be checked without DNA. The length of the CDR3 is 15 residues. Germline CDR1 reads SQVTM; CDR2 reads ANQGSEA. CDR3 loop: CSVVWRDRENYEQYF.

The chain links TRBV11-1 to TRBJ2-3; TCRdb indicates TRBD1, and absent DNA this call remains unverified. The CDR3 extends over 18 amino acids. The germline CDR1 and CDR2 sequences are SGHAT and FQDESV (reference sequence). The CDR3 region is CASSKDYRVSLSTDTQYF.

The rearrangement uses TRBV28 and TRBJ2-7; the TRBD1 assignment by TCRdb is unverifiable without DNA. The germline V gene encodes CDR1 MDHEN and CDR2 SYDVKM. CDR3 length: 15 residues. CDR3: CASRSRDRVLYEQYF. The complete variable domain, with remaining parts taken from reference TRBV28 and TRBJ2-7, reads DVKVTQSSRYLVKRTGEKVFLECVQDMDHENMFWYRQDPGLGLRLIYFSYDVKMKEKGDIPEGYSVSREKKERFSLILESASTNQTSMYLCASRSRDRVLYEQYFGPGTRLTVT.

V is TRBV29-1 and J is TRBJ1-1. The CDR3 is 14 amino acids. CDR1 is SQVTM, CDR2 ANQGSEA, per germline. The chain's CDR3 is CSVARSDKNSEAFF. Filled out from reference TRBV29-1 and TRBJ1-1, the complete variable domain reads SAVISQKPSRDICQRGTSLTIQCQVDSQVTMMFWYRQQPGQSLTLIATANQGSEATYESGFVIDKFPISRPNLTFSTLTVSNMSPEDSSIYLCSVARSDKNSEAFFGQGTRLTVV.